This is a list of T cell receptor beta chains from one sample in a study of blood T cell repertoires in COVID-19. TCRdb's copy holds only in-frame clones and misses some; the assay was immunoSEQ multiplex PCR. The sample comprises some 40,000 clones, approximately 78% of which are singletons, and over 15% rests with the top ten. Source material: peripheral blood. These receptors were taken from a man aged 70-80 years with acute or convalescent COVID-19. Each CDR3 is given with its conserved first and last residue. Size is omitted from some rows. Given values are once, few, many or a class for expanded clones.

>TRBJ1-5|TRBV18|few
CASSLSGTGSNQPQHF
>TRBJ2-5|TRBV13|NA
CASSYRVEETQYF
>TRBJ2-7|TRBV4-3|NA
CASSRVPGTSGDSYEQYF
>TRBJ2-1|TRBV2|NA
CASSTDWRGVQFF
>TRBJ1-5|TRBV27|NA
CASRLTGFVQPQHF
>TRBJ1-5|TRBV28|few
CASSLGDTLNQPQHF
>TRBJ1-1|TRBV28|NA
CASSLSPGNTEAFF
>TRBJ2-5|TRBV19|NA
CASSMKLGQGTETQYF
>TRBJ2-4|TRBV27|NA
CASRTGGRRNIQYF
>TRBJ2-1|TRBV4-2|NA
CASSQAGTEAYNEQFF
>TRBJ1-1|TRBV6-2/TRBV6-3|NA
CASSGHITEAFF
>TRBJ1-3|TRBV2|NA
CASSTTGNSGNTIYF
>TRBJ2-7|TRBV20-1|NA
CSAGGLYEQYF
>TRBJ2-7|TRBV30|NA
CAWSRGGQGREQYF
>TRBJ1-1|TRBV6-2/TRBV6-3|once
CASSYGTGDTEAFF
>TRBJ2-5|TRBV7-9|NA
CASSLGQGAGQETQYF
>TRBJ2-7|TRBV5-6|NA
CASSFLVGQGAYEQYF
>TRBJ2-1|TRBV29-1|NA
CSVEGTSGRSSYNEQFF
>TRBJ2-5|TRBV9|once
CASTVTPLAGETQYF
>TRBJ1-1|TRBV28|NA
CAGRSGTGSTEAFF
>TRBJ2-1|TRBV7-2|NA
CASSLAQREALSSYNEQFF
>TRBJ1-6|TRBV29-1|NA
CSAQMDSYNSPLHF
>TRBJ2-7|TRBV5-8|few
CASSLDDRGSQYF
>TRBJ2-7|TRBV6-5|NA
CASSYGQGARYEQYF
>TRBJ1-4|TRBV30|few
CAWRRGMWAEKLFF
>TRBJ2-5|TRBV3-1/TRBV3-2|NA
CASSPGQGALLGETQYF
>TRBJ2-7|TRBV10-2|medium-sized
CASSGLMGSYEQYF
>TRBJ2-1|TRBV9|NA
CASSGGQGAANEQFF
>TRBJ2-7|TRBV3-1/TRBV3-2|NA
CASSQDTRYRTGDEQYF
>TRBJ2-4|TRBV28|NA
CASSDTDIQYF
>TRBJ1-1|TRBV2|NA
CASSVKGLNTEAFF
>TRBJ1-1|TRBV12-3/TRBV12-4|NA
CASSFGDTGEAFF
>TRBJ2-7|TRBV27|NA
CASSSHQTSGSSLEQYF
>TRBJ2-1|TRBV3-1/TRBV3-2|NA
CASSQNNYNEQFF
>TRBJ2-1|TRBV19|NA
CASSSGTSGRFYNEQFF
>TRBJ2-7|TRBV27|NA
CASSLREGPYEQYF
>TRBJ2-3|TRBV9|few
CASSVELATDTQYF
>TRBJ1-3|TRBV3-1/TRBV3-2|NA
CASSRQGSGNTIYF
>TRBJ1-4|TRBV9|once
CASSVPGQEKLFF
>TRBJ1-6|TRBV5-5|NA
CASSLNVAGWGSPLHF
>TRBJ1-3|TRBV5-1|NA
CASTLGPTGDGNTIYF
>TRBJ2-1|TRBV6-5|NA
CASKYPGQGHNEQFF
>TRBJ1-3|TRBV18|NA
CASSPRQGSTGNTIYF
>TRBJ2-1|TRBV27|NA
CASSSGLVYNEQFF
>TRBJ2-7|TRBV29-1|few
CSVEGRGLFEQYF
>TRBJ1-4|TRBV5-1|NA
CASRVSGGFNEKLFF